A selection of T cell receptor beta chains follows, all from one sample in a study of T-cell memory formation after mild COVID-19. Via MiXCR, TCRdb re-called the 5' RACE reads, giving one row per CDR3 protein. The repertoire has approximately 300,000 distinct CDR3 sequences, about 16% of them found once; the top ten carry around 24%. What was sequenced was PBMCs or a T cell subset sorted from them (not recorded which). The receptors come from a man in his late teens or twenties who had mild COVID-19 (a few samples of this study predate the infection). Cell type and time point are not known. Both conserved end residues are part of each CDR3. The order of the fields is J gene, D gene, V gene, clone size, CDR3 DNA, CDR3 protein. D genes are given only for firm matches. Clone size is not always given. Where it is, it says once, few, many or a class for expanded clones.

>TRBJ2-6|NA|TRBV12-3/TRBV12-4|many
TGTGCCAGCAGTCTATTAAAGGGTAATGGGGCCAACGTCCTGACTTTC
CASSLLKGNGANVLTF
>TRBJ2-3|NA|TRBV20-1|few
TGCAGTGTTAACGAGGACGGGGCAACAGATACGCAGTATTTT
CSVNEDGATDTQYF
>TRBJ2-7|NA|TRBV6-6|few
TGTGCCAGCACCAAGAACTCCTACGAGCAGTACTTC
CASTKNSYEQYF
>TRBJ1-2|TRBD1|TRBV4-1|few
TGCGCCAGCAGCCAAGAAGCCCGACAGGGCGATCGGGCTGGCTACACCTTC
CASSQEARQGDRAGYTF
>TRBJ2-3|NA|TRBV7-9|NA
TGTGCCAGCAGCTTTCGCCTAGTGGATACGCAGTATTTT
CASSFRLVDTQYF
>TRBJ2-5|NA|TRBV12-3/TRBV12-4|NA
TGTGCCAGCAGTTTATTGGCGGAGGAAGAGACCCAGTACTTC
CASSLLAEEETQYF
>TRBJ2-1|NA|TRBV11-2|NA
TGTGCCAGCAGCTTTTTGGGCTCTGATGAGCAGTTCTTC
CASSFLGSDEQFF
>TRBJ1-6|NA|TRBV4-1|few
TGCGCCAGCAGCCGACCTCTCGGCGTCCGGAATTCACCCCTCCACTTT
CASSRPLGVRNSPLHF
>TRBJ2-1|TRBD2|TRBV4-2|NA
TGTGCCAGCAGGACTAGCGGGGGGAACAATGAGCAGTTCTTC
CASRTSGGNNEQFF
>TRBJ2-5|NA|TRBV4-1|few
TGCGCCAGCAAAGCTCTTCCGTTGGAAGAGACCCAGTACTTC
CASKALPLEETQYF
>TRBJ2-3|NA|TRBV12-3/TRBV12-4|few
TGTGCCAGCACCTATAGATGGGTAGGCACAGATACGCAGTATTTT
CASTYRWVGTDTQYF
>TRBJ2-2|TRBD2|TRBV5-1|few
TGCGCCAGCAGCACACCAAGCGGGGGTTTGAACACCGGGGAGCTGTTTTTT
CASSTPSGGLNTGELFF
>TRBJ1-2|NA|TRBV7-8|NA
TGTGCCAGCAGCTTAGACCCCCACTATGGCTACACCTTC
CASSLDPHYGYTF
>TRBJ2-5|TRBD2|TRBV4-2|few
TGTGCCAGCAGCCCTATAGCGGGGGGGCTTGAGACCCAGTACTTC
CASSPIAGGLETQYF
>TRBJ2-3|TRBD2|TRBV12-3/TRBV12-4|NA
TGTGCCAGCAGCCATCGGACTAGCGGGGGGGATACGCAGTATTTT
CASSHRTSGGDTQYF
>TRBJ1-3|NA|TRBV4-1|many
TGCGCCAGCACACTAGAGGAATACTCTGGAAACACCATATATTTT
CASTLEEYSGNTIYF
>TRBJ2-7|NA|TRBV20-1|NA
TGCAGTGCTCAGGGAGGGGGACGCGAGCAGTACTTC
CSAQGGGREQYF
>TRBJ2-1|NA|TRBV28|NA
TGTGCCAGCAGTCCTCCCAGGGGATCCTACAATGAGCAGTTCTTC
CASSPPRGSYNEQFF
>TRBJ2-2|NA|TRBV11-2|few
TGTGCCAGCAGCCTCGGGGGCACGAACACCGGGGAGCTGTTTTTT
CASSLGGTNTGELFF
>TRBJ1-5|NA|TRBV4-3|few
TGCGCCAGCAGCCAGGCCTTGATGAGCAATCAGCCCCAGCATTTT
CASSQALMSNQPQHF
>TRBJ2-7|TRBD2|TRBV7-2|many
TGTGCCAGCAGCCCAGTCGAGCGGGGGGCTCACGAGCAGTACTTC
CASSPVERGAHEQYF
>TRBJ1-5|NA|TRBV5-1|NA
TGCGCCAGCAGCTACTCCGATGGGGCGAATCAGCCCCAGCATTTT
CASSYSDGANQPQHF
>TRBJ2-5|TRBD2|TRBV7-2|few
TGTGCCAGCAGCCGACTAGCGAACCAAGAGACCCAGTACTTC
CASSRLANQETQYF
>TRBJ1-4|NA|TRBV4-3|few
TGCGCCAGCAGCCAGGACGGGAGTACTAATGAAAAACTGTTTTTT
CASSQDGSTNEKLFF
>TRBJ1-2|NA|TRBV6-1|NA
TGTGCCAGCAGCGCAGGGAGCTACTATGGCTACACCTTC
CASSAGSYYGYTF
>TRBJ2-2|NA|TRBV12-3/TRBV12-4|few
TGTGCCAGCAGTTTATGGAACACCGGGGAGCTGTTTTTT
CASSLWNTGELFF
>TRBJ2-3|NA|TRBV10-2|NA
TGCGCCAGCAGTGAGTCCCTAGCGACCACAGATACGCAGTATTTT
CASSESLATTDTQYF
>TRBJ2-3|NA|TRBV4-3|NA
TGCGCCAGCAGTCGACAGGTTGGCACAGATACGCAGTATTTT
CASSRQVGTDTQYF
>TRBJ2-5|TRBD1|TRBV7-2|few
TGTGCCAGCAGCCGGGACAGGGGTTGGGAGACCCAGTACTTC
CASSRDRGWETQYF
>TRBJ1-6|NA|TRBV5-5|few
TGTGCCAGCAGCTCACCGGACCTAGGGTCACCCCTCCACTTT
CASSSPDLGSPLHF
>TRBJ2-3|NA|TRBV9|NA
TGTGCCAGCAGCCAGATCCCAGCCTCAGATACGCAGTATTTT
CASSQIPASDTQYF
>TRBJ1-1|NA|TRBV29-1|NA
TGCAGCGTTGTAAGAGGGGGGGTGAACACTGAAGCTTTCTTT
CSVVRGGVNTEAFF
>TRBJ1-1|NA|TRBV28|NA
TGTGCCAGCAGACCACCTCTGGGGCGGGAGAACACTGAAGCTTTCTTT
CASRPPLGRENTEAFF
>TRBJ2-1|TRBD2|TRBV7-2|NA
TGTGCCAGCAGCTTAAGCGGGAATTACAATGAGCAGTTCTTC
CASSLSGNYNEQFF
>TRBJ1-5|NA|TRBV6-1|NA
TGTGCCAGCACCCTGAAGCAGGGGACGCTCGGGCAGCCCCAGCATTTT
CASTLKQGTLGQPQHF
>TRBJ2-1|NA|TRBV3-1|NA
TGTGCCAGCAGCCAAGACTCGAGGGGGGGCCTTAATGAGCAGTTCTTC
CASSQDSRGGLNEQFF
>TRBJ2-1|TRBD1|TRBV20-1|few
TGCAGTGCTAGTAAGGGGGGAACAGGGGGCTATGGTGAGCAGTTCTTC
CSASKGGTGGYGEQFF
>TRBJ1-3|NA|TRBV4-3|NA
TGCGCCAGCAGCGCACACAGGGCCTCTGGAAACACCATATATTTT
CASSAHRASGNTIYF
>TRBJ1-6|NA|TRBV11-1|many
TGTGCCAGCAGCTTTCAGGTTTATTCACCCCTCCACTTT
CASSFQVYSPLHF
>TRBJ1-6|NA|TRBV7-8|NA
TGTGCCAGCAGCTTGATCAGGGATTCACCCCTCCACTTT
CASSLIRDSPLHF
>TRBJ2-1|TRBD2|TRBV30|NA
TGTGCCTGGAGCGCAATAGCGGGGGGGCGCCATGAGCAGTTCTTC
CAWSAIAGGRHEQFF
>TRBJ2-7|TRBD2|TRBV10-3|NA
TGTGCCATCAGTCCTCTGCCAACTAGCGGGGGGACCTACGAGCAGTACTTC
CAISPLPTSGGTYEQYF
>TRBJ1-6|NA|TRBV6-4|NA
TGTGCCAGCAGTGACCGGTGGGACCGTAATTCACCCCTCCACTTT
CASSDRWDRNSPLHF
>TRBJ2-5|NA|TRBV7-2|many
TGTGCCAGCAGCCGGCAGGGCGAAGAGACCCAGTACTTC
CASSRQGEETQYF